This T cell receptor (beta chain) was obtained from a study of PD-1 blockade in mismatch repair-deficient tumors. TCRdb's copy holds only in-frame clones and misses some; the assay was immunoSEQ multiplex PCR. The sample contains approximately 25,000 clones, under 85% of which appear only once. Germline V lookup: CDR1 MRHNA, CDR2 SNTAGT. Trimming removed 2 bases from V and 6 bases from J; junction bases left unmatched: 1. The CDR3 extends over 14 amino acids. This TCR came from an adult with mismatch repair-deficient cancer. The chain combines TRBV6-4 with TRBJ2-1; 10 bases are shared with TRBD2. The sample here was peripheral blood, taken 12 weeks after starting pembrolizumab. Written as DNA, the CDR3 is TGTGCCAGCAGTGACGCTAGCGGGAGCAATGAGCAGTTCTTC. Encoded protein: CASSDASGSNEQFF.